These 14 T cell receptor beta chains came from one sample sequenced in a study of neoadjuvant anti-PD-1 for oral cavity cancer. Assay: immunoSEQ multiplex PCR; the TCRdb copy retains only in-frame clones and omits some. The sample comprises some 20,000 clones, around 72% of which are singletons, and roughly 3% rests with the top ten. The input for sequencing was PBMCs, taken before nivolumab (anti-PD-1) treatment. Every receptor here comes from a person between 40 and 79 years old with oral cavity squamous cell carcinoma.

V gene TRBV10-3 combines with J gene TRBJ1-1; 7 bases match TRBD1. There are 14 residues in the CDR3. The ends lost 3 bases at V and 5 bases at J; junction bases unmatched: 6. Per the germline V gene, CDR1 is ENHRY and CDR2 is SYGVKD. The CDR3 DNA reads TGTGCCATCAGTGACAGGGGGAGTAGAACTGAAGCTTTCTTT. It translates to CAISDRGSRTEAFF.

Notes on this clone: The junction shows a germline mismatch at one end, possibly a read error. The chain couples TRBV2 to TRBJ1-4; unclear D gene. Germline V CDR1 and CDR2: SNHLY, FYNNEI. This CDR3 comprises 14 residues. CDR3 in amino acids: CATSRTAFNEKLFF. The CDR3 region has the DNA TGTGCCACCAGTAGGACTGCCTTTAATGAAAAACTGTTTTTT.

This clone has more than one count but fewer than ten. The V call is TRBV6-5, the J call TRBJ1-5, with D possibly being TRBD1 (5 bases). The V and J ends lost 8 bases and 1 base respectively, with 12 bases between them. This CDR3 contains 14 residues. Germline CDR1 is MNHEY and CDR2 is SVGAGI. The CDR3 reads CASGASGSNQPQHF. The CDR3 coding sequence is TGTGCCAGCGGGGCCAGCGGGAGCAATCAGCCCCAGCATTTT.

The CDR3, as DNA: TGTGCCAGCCGAAGGACGGCCAGCTCTGGGGCCAACGTCCTGACTTTC. Translated: CASRRTASSGANVLTF. V and J are TRBV5-5 and TRBJ2-6; D remains unclear. Germline loops: CDR1 SGHKS, CDR2 YYEKEE (reference sequence). The CDR3 runs to 16 residues. The ends were cut back, 7 bases at V and 0 bases at J, with 14 bases in the middle.

The gene calls are TRBV9 and TRBJ2-6; no definite D call. CDR3 size: 16 residues. The V gene's germline CDR1 is SGDLS and CDR2 YYNGEE. The V gene lost 4 bases and the J gene lost 12 bases, with 23 bases spanning the gap. CDR3 DNA: TGTGCCAGCAGCCTCACTTTCTCTGAGGCCTCCGCCGTCCTGACTTTC. Amino acids: CASSLTFSEASAVLTF. Looking up the rest from reference TRBV9 and TRBJ2-6 gives the full variable domain: DSGVTQTPKHLITATGQRVTLRCSPRSGDLSVYWYQQSLDQGLQFLIQYYNGEERAKGNILERFSAQQFPDLHSELNLSSLELGDSALYFCASSLTFSEASAVLTFGAGSRLTVL.

DNA of the CDR3: TGTGCCAGCAGTCGCGGAAGGGGCAACGAGCAGTACTTC. This encodes CASSRGRGNEQYF. The chain is built from TRBV6-5 and TRBJ2-7, with D possibly TRBD1 on 5 matching bases. With 5 bases removed from V and 5 bases from J, the gap between germline ends came to 13 bases. Per germline, CDR1 MNHEY and CDR2 SVGAGI. The CDR3 runs 13 residues.

The gene calls are TRBV6-5 and TRBJ1-3; D perhaps matches TRBD1 (6 bases). The CDR3 contains 14 residues. Germline loops: CDR1 MNHEY, CDR2 SVGAGI. Trimming removed 4 bases at V and 7 bases at J, with 14 bases between. The CDR3 spells CASSSPGGGNTIYF. CDR3 DNA sequence: TGTGCCAGCAGTTCGCCGGGAGGGGGGAACACCATATATTTT.

The chain joins TRBV20-1 to TRBJ2-7; no reliable D call. Germline CDR1 reads DFQATT; CDR2 reads SNEGSKA (reference sequence). CDR3 length: 10 amino acids. CDR3 sequence: CSLGTYEQYF. The DNA for the CDR3 is TGCAGCTTGGGAACCTACGAGCAGTACTTC.

The chain joins TRBV6-5 to TRBJ2-3; 7 nucleotides align to TRBD2. This CDR3 spans 15 amino acids. V gave up 10 bases and J gave up 5 bases; unmatched junction bases: 15. CDR1 and CDR2 from the germline V gene are MNHEY and SVGAGI. The CDR3 bases are TGTGCCACCTCGGTCGGTGGGAGGGCCCTAGATACGCAGTATTTT. Amino acids: CATSVGGRALDTQYF.

The chain joins TRBV2 to TRBJ2-7; the D gene is possibly TRBD2 (6 bases). The CDR3 has 13 residues. Per germline, CDR1 SNHLY and CDR2 FYNNEI. V was clipped by 9 bases and J by 3 bases, with 15 bases between them. The chain's CDR3 is CARRGGPNYEQYF. Written as DNA, the CDR3 is TGTGCCAGGAGAGGAGGGCCAAACTACGAGCAGTACTTC.

This clone was seen once. The chain joins TRBV29-1 to TRBJ2-5, with TRBD1 as a possible D gene (5 bases). Germline V gene lookup returns CDR1 SQVTM and CDR2 ANQGSEA. This CDR3 region has 11 residues. V was shortened by 4 bases and J by 7 bases, with 10 bases between the two germline ends. The CDR3 nucleotides are TGCAGCGTTGGGCTCCAGGGGACCCAGTACTTC. Its protein product is CSVGLQGTQYF.

The chain joins TRBV25-1 to TRBJ1-4; possible D gene TRBD1, 6 bases. Germline lookup yields CDR1 MGHDK and CDR2 SYGVNS. V lost 1 base and J lost 8, with 14 bases in between. The CDR3 covers 15 residues. As DNA, the CDR3 is TGTGCCAGCAGTGAATTGGGCACAGGGCAGGAAAAACTGTTTTTT. This codes for CASSELGTGQEKLFF.

The genes are TRBV5-1 and TRBJ1-3, with TRBD1 identical over 8 bases. V shed 4 bases, J shed 2 bases, and the junction held 5 bases outside the gene matches. Germline V gene sequence: CDR1 SGHRS, CDR2 YFSETQ. The CDR3 runs to 15 residues. The DNA of the CDR3 is TGCGCCAGCAGCCCGGGACAGGCTCCTGGAAACACCATATATTTT. Translation gives CASSPGQAPGNTIYF.

The J gene is TRBJ2-1, the V gene TRBV7-8; 10 nucleotides align to TRBD2. CDR3 length: 15 amino acids. CDR1 and CDR2 (germline): SGHVS, FQNEAQ. The V gene end was trimmed by 3 bases and the J gene end by 4 bases; junction bases not matched to a gene: 3. The CDR3 loop reads CASSFMTSGYNEQFF. The CDR3 DNA is TGTGCCAGCAGCTTCATGACTAGCGGGTACAATGAGCAGTTCTTC. Variable domain in full (rest from reference TRBV7-8 and TRBJ2-1): GAGVSQSPRYKVAKRGQDVALRCDPISGHVSLFWYQQALGQGPEFLTYFQNEAQLDKSGLPSDRFFAERPEGSVSTLKIQRTQQEDSAVYLCASSFMTSGYNEQFFGPGTRLTVL.